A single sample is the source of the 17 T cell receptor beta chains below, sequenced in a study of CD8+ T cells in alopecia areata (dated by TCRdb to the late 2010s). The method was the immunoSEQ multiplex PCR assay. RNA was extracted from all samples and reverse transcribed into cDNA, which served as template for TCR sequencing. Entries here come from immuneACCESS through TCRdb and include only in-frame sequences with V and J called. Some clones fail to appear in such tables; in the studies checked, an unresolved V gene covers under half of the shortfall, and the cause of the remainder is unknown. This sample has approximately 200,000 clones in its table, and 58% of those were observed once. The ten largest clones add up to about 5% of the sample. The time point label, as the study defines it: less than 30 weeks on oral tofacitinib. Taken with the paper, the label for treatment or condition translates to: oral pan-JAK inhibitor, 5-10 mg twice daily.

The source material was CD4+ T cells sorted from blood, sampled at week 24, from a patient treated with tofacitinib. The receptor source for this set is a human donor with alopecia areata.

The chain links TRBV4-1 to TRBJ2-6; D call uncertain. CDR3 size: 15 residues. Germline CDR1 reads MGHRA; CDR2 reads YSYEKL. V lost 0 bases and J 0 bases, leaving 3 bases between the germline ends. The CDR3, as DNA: TGCGCCAGCAGCCAAGAGGACTCTGGGGCCAACGTCCTGACTTTC. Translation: CASSQEDSGANVLTF.

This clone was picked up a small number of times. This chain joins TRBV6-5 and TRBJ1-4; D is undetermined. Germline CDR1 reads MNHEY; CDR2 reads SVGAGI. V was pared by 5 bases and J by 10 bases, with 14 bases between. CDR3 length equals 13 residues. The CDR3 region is CASSPHANPKLFF. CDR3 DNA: TGTGCCAGCAGTCCCCATGCCAACCCAAAACTGTTTTTT.

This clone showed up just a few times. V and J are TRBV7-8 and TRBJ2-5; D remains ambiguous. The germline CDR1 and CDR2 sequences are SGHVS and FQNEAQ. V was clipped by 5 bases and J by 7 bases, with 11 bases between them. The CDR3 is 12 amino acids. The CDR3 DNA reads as TGTGCCAGCAGCCCTATTTGGAGGACCCAGTACTTC. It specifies CASSPIWRTQYF.

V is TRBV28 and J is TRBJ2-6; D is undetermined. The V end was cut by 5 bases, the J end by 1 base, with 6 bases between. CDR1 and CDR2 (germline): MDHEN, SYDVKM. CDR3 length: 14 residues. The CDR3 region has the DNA TGTGCCAGCAGTGAAATTTCTGGGGCCAACGTCCTGACTTTC. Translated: CASSEISGANVLTF.

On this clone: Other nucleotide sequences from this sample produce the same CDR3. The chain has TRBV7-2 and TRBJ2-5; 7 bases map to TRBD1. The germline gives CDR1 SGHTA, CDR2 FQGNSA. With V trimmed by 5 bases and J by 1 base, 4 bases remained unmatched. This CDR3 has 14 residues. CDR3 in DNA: TGTGCCAGCAGCCCCAGGGACAGCCAAGAGACCCAGTACTTC. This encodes CASSPRDSQETQYF.

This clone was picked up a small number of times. The CDR3 DNA sequence: TGTGCCAGCAGCCCTAGTTTTTCGAACGCCAACGTCCTGACTTTC. Translating it yields CASSPSFSNANVLTF. This chain connects TRBV5-4 to TRBJ2-6; D uncertain. Germline V gives CDR1 SGHNT, CDR2 YYREEE (reference sequence). This CDR3 is 15 amino acids long. V dropped 4 bases and J dropped 7 bases, with 15 bases sitting between them.

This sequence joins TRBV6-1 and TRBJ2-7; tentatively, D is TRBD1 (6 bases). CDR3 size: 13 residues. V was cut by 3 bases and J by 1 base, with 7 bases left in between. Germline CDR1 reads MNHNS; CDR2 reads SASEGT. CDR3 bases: TGTGCCAGCAGTGATCAGGGGTCCTACGAGCAGTACTTC. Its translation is CASSDQGSYEQYF.

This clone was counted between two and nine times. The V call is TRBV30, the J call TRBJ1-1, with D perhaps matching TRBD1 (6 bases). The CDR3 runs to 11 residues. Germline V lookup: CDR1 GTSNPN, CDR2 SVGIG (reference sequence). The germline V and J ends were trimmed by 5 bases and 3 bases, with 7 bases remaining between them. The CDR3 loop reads CAWGQYTEAFF. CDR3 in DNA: TGTGCCTGGGGACAGTACACTGAAGCTTTCTTT.

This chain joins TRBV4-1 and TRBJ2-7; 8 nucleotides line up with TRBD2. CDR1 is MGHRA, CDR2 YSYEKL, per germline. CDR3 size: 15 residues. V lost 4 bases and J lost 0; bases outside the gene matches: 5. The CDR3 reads CASSLTGTSSYEQYF. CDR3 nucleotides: TGCGCCAGCAGCCTGACCGGGACTAGCTCCTACGAGCAGTACTTC.

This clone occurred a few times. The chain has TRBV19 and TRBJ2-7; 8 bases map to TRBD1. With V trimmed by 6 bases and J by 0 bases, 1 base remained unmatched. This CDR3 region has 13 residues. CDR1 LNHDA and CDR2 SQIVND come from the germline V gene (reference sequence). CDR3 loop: CASSQGASYEQYF. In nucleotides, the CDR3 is TGTGCCAGTAGCCAGGGGGCCTCCTACGAGCAGTACTTC.

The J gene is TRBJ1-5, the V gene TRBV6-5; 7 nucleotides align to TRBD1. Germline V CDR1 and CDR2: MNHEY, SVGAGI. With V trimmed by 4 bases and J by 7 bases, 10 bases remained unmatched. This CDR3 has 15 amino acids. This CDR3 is CASSSRGQAGQPQHF. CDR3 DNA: TGTGCCAGCAGTTCGCGTGGACAGGCAGGACAGCCCCAGCATTTT.

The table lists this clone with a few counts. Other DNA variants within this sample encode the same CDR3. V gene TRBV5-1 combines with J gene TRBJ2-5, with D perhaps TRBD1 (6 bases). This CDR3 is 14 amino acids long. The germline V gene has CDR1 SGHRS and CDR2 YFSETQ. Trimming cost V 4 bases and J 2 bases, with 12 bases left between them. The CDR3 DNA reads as TGCGCCAGCAGCCCCGGACAGAAACAAGAGACCCAGTACTTC. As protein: CASSPGQKQETQYF.

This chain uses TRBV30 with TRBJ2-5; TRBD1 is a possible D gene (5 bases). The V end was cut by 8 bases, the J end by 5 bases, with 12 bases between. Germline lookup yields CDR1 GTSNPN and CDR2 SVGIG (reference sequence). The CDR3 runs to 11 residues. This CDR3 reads CAGAFRETQYF. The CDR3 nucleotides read TGTGCCGGGGCTTTTAGGGAGACCCAGTACTTC. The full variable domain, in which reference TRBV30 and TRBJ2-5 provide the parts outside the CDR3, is SQTIHQWPATLVQPVGSPLSLECTVEGTSNPNLYWYRQAAGRGLQLLFYSVGIGQISSEVPQNLSASRPQDRQFILSSKKLLLSDSGFYLCAGAFRETQYFGPGTRLLVL.

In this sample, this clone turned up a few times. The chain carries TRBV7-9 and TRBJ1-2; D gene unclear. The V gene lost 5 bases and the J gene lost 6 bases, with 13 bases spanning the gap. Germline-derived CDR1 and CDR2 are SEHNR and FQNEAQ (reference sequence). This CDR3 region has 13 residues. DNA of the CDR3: TGTGCCAGCAGCCCTCGACCAAGTGATGGCTACACCTTC. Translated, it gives CASSPRPSDGYTF.

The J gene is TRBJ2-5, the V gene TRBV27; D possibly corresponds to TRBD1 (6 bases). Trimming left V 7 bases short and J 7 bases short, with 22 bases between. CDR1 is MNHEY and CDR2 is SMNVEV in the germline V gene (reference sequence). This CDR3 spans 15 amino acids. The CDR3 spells CASKPMSRTQGTQYF. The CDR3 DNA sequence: TGTGCCAGCAAGCCGATGAGTCGGACACAGGGGACCCAGTACTTC.

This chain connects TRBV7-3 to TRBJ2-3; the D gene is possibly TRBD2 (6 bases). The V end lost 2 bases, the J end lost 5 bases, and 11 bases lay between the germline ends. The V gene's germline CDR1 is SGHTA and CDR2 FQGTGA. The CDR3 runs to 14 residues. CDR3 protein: CASSLSTREDTQYF. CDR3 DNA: TGTGCCAGCAGCTTATCGACTAGAGAAGATACGCAGTATTTT.

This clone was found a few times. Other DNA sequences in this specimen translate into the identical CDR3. Written as DNA, the CDR3 is TGCAGTGCTACTACACAAGAGACCCAGTACTTC. This sequence encodes CSATTQETQYF. The gene calls are TRBV20-1 and TRBJ2-5; the D is unclear. V gave up 4 bases and J gave up 2 bases, with 5 bases separating them. The V gene's germline CDR1 is DFQATT and CDR2 SNEGSKA (reference sequence). The length of the CDR3 is 11 residues.